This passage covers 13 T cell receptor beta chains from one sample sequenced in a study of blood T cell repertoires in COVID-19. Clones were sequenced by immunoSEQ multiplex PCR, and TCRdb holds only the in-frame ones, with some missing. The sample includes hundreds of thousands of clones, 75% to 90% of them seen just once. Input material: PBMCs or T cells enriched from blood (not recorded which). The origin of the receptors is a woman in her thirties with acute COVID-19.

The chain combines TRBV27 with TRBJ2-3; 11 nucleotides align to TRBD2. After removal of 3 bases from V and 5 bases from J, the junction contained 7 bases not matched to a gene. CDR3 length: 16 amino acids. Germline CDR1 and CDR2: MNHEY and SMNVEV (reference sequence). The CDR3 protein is CASSLGLAGGRDTQYF. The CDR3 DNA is TGTGCCAGCAGTTTGGGGCTAGCGGGGGGCAGAGATACGCAGTATTTT.

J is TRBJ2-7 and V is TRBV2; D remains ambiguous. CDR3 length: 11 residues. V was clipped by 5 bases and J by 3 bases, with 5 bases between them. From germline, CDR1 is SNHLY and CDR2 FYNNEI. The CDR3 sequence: CASSPVYEQYF. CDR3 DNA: TGTGCCAGCAGTCCCGTCTACGAGCAGTACTTC.

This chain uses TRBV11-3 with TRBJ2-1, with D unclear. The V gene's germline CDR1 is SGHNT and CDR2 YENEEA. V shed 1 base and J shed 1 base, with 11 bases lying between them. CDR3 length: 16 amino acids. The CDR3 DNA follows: TGTGCCAGCAGCTTAGGAGGCGGCCCGTCCTACAATGAGCAGTTCTTC. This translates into CASSLGGGPSYNEQFF.

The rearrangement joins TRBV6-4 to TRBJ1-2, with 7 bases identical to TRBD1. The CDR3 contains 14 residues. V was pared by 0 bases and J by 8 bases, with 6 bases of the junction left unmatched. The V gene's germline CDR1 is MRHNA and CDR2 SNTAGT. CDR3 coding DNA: TGTGCCAGCAGTGACTCGAGGCAGGGGGTAGGCTACACCTTC. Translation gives CASSDSRQGVGYTF.

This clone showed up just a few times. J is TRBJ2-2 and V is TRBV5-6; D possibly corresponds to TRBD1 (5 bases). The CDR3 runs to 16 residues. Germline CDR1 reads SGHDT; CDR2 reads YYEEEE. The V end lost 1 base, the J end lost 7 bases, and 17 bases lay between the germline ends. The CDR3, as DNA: TGTGCCAGCAGCTTGTTTGCCCTCCCCACAGGCGGGGAGCTGTTTTTT. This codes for CASSLFALPTGGELFF.

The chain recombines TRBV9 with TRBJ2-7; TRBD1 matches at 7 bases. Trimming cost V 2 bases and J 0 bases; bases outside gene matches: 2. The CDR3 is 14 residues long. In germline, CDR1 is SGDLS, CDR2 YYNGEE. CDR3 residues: CASSVGQVSYEQYF. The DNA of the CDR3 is TGTGCCAGCAGCGTTGGACAGGTCTCCTACGAGCAGTACTTC.

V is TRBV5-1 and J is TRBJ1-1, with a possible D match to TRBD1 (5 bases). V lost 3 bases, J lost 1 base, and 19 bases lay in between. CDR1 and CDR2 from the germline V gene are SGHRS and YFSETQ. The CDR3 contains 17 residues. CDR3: CASSSGRGAYENTEAFF. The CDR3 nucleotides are TGCGCCAGCAGCTCGGGGCGGGGCGCCTATGAGAACACTGAAGCTTTCTTT.

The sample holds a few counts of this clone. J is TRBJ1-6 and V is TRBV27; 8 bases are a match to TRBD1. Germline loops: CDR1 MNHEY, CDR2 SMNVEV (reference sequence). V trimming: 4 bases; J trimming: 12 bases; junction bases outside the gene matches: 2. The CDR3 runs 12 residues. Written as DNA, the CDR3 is TGTGCCAGCAGTTACGACAGGGGACCCCTCCACTTT. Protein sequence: CASSYDRGPLHF.

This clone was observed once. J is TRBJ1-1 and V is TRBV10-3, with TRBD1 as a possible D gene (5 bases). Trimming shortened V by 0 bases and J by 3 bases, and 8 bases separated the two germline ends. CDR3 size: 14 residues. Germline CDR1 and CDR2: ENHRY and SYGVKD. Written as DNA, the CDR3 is TGTGCCATCAGTGAGTCTCGGGGGTACACTGAAGCTTTCTTT. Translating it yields CAISESRGYTEAFF.

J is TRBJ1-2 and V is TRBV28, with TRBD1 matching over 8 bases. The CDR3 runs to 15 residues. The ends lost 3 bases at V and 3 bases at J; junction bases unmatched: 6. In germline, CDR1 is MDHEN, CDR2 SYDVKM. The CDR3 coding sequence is TGTGCCAGCAGTTTTATGGACAGGGAGGACTATGGCTACACCTTC. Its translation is CASSFMDREDYGYTF.

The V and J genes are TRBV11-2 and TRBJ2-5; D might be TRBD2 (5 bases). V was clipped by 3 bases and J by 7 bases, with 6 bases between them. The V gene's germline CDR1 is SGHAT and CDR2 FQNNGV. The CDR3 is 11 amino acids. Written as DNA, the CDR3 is TGTGCCAGCAGCTTTGAGGGGACCCAGTACTTC. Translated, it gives CASSFEGTQYF.

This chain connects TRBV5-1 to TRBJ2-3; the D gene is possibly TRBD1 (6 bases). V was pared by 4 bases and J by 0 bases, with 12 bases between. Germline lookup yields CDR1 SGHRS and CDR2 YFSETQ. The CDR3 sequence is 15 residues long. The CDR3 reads CASSMGQTSTDTQYF. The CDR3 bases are TGCGCCAGCAGCATGGGACAAACTAGCACAGATACGCAGTATTTT.

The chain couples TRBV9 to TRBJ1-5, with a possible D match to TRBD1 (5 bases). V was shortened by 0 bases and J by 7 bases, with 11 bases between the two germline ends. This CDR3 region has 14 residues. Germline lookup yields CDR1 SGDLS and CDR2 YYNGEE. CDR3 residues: CASSVGGGFQPQHF. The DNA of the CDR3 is TGTGCCAGCAGCGTAGGGGGGGGATTCCAGCCCCAGCATTTT.